This T cell receptor beta chain came from a study of control samples from healthy donors and cancer patients. This clone was counted a single time. Repertoires were generated with immunoSEQ multiplex PCR, while TCRdb's copy carries only in-frame clones and drops some. The table includes about 100,000 clones, 85% detected once. In germline, CDR1 is SGHAT, CDR2 FQNNGV. This CDR3 is 16 amino acids long. V shed 0 bases, J shed 2 bases, and the junction held 6 bases outside the gene matches. The clonotype was recovered from a man aged 25-45 years in good health. Sequences were obtained from blood. The genes are TRBV11-2 and TRBJ1-1; 7 nucleotides agree with TRBD1. CDR3 in amino acids: CASSLDLGQQNTEAFF. In nucleotides, the CDR3 is TGTGCCAGCAGCTTAGATCTGGGACAGCAAAACACTGAAGCTTTCTTT. Based on the CDR3 plus reference TRBV11-2 and TRBJ1-1, the full variable domain is EAGVAQSPRYKIIEKRQSVAFWCNPISGHATLYWYQQILGQGPKLLIQFQNNGVVDDSQLPKDRFSAERLKGVDSTLKIQPAKLEDSAVYLCASSLDLGQQNTEAFFGQGTRLTVV.